This TCR beta chain comes out of a study of T cell responses to AZD1222 COVID-19 vaccine. Study-level results: Repertoire sampling happened only post peak T cell response. The sample set comprised mostly white British donors with more females, and clonal diversity was possibly underestimated. Dominant at 160-218 and 743-854, vaccine-associated CD4 TCRs also spanned spike. With two AZD1222 doses given, Spike-specific TCR breadth and depth both rose.

The germline CDR1 and CDR2 sequences are SGHKS and YYEKEE (reference sequence). V was pared by 5 bases and J by 1 base, with 10 bases of the junction left unmatched. The CDR3 length is 17 residues. As for this clone: What it binds is not known.

Using immunoSEQ multiplex PCR, the repertoire was profiled, and TCRdb retains in-frame clones only, with some absent. The sample holds approximately 49,000 clones, around four fifths seen once. The chain carries TRBV5-5 and TRBJ2-7; 12 nucleotides match TRBD1. This material consisted of peripheral blood, taken on day 0 of MenACWY control vaccination. The clonotype comes from an adult in good health. The CDR3 protein is CASRSGTGGAKSYEQYF. Written as DNA, the CDR3 is TGTGCCAGCAGGTCCGGGACAGGGGGCGCCAAGTCCTACGAGCAGTACTTC.